This is a list of T cell receptor beta chains from one sample in a study of cytomegalovirus exposure and HLA in healthy donors. Sequencing was performed with immunoSEQ multiplex PCR; in TCRdb, only in-frame clones are kept and a portion is missing. This sample contains around 44,000 clones. Sequences were obtained from PBMCs. Receptors were obtained from a male donor in good health and CMV-seropositive. Each CDR3 is given with its conserved first and last residue. The D gene is left open where the match is weak.

J | V | D | CDR3 | DNA
TRBJ2-1 | TRBV5-1 | TRBD1 | CASSLADRGDSNEQFF | TGCGCCAGCAGCTTGGCCGACAGGGGGGATTCCAATGAGCAGTTCTTC
TRBJ2-3 | TRBV10-3 | TRBD1 | CAAGDRGLGTDTQYF | TGTGCCGCAGGGGACAGGGGTCTCGGCACAGATACGCAGTATTTT
TRBJ1-3 | TRBV11-3 | TRBD1 | CASSRDSGNTIYF | TGTGCCAGCAGCAGGGACAGCGGAAACACCATATATTTT
TRBJ2-5 | TRBV2 | NA | CASAGSAEETQYF | TGTGCCAGTGCAGGGTCAGCCGAAGAGACCCAGTACTTC
TRBJ1-1 | TRBV7-9 | NA | CASRRGSDTEAFF | TGTGCCAGCCGCAGGGGCAGCGACACTGAAGCTTTCTTT
TRBJ2-7 | TRBV6-6 | TRBD2 | CASSRGRIAGPGEQYF | TGTGCCAGCAGTAGGGGTCGGATAGCGGGGCCAGGGGAGCAGTACTTC
TRBJ2-1 | TRBV7-2 | TRBD1 | CASSLGPPGQRSNEQFF | TGTGCCAGCAGCCTAGGGCCCCCGGGACAGAGGTCCAATGAGCAGTTCTTC
TRBJ2-3 | TRBV9 | NA | CASTTRGGGPTDTQYF | TGTGCCAGCACCACCCGGGGCGGGGGCCCCACAGATACGCAGTATTTT
TRBJ2-7 | TRBV25-1 | NA | CASRKDRPAYEQYF | TGTGCCAGCAGGAAGGACAGACCTGCCTACGAGCAGTACTTC
TRBJ1-2 | TRBV6-5 | NA | CASRPQLGRDGYTF | TGTGCCAGCAGGCCTCAACTGGGGCGCGACGGCTACACCTTC
TRBJ2-4 | TRBV7-2 | TRBD2 | CASSSRLAGIQYF | TGTGCCAGCAGCTCCCGACTAGCAGGCATTCAGTACTTC
TRBJ2-3 | TRBV10-3 | TRBD2 | CAISEMGGGADTQYF | TGTGCCATCAGTGAGATGGGCGGGGGGGCCGATACGCAGTATTTT
TRBJ1-1 | TRBV19 | TRBD1 | CASSLPWDRPNTEAFF | TGTGCCAGTAGTCTCCCCTGGGACAGGCCGAACACTGAAGCTTTCTTT
TRBJ2-3 | TRBV27 | NA | CASSTLGLISTDTQYF | TGTGCCAGCAGTACCCTGGGACTGATTAGCACAGATACGCAGTATTTT
TRBJ2-3 | TRBV4-3 | TRBD2 | CASSPTSGVTDTQYF | TGCGCCAGCAGCCCAACTAGCGGGGTGACAGATACGCAGTATTTT
TRBJ1-4 | TRBV10-3 | NA | CAISDWSGNEKLFF | TGTGCCATCAGTGATTGGTCGGGGAATGAAAAACTGTTTTTT
TRBJ2-1 | TRBV7-8 | TRBD1 | CASSFDRASYNEQFF | TGTGCCAGCAGTTTCGACAGGGCATCCTACAATGAGCAGTTCTTC
TRBJ2-7 | TRBV7-2 | TRBD1 | CASSFSGTGAYEQYF | TGTGCCAGCAGCTTCTCCGGGACAGGGGCCTACGAGCAGTACTTC
TRBJ2-2 | TRBV7-3 | TRBD2 | CASSSDTDSGGENRGAVF | TGTGCCAGCAGCTCTGACACTGATAGCGGGGGGGAAAACCGGGGAGCTGTTTTT
TRBJ1-2 | TRBV6-1 | NA | CASSETGFRYYGYTF | TGTGCCAGCAGTGAAACAGGGTTTCGGTACTATGGCTACACCTTC
TRBJ1-1 | TRBV5-1 | NA | CASSLLVRATEAFF | TGCGCCAGCAGCTTGCTAGTCAGGGCCACTGAAGCTTTCTTT
TRBJ2-1 | TRBV7-3 | NA | CASSLDSAYNEQFF | TGTGCCAGCAGCCTCGACTCCGCCTACAATGAGCAGTTCTTC
TRBJ1-1 | TRBV29-1 | NA | CNAVGGDVTEAFF | TGCAACGCCGTGGGGGGAGATGTCACTGAAGCTTTCTTT
TRBJ2-7 | TRBV6-5 | NA | CACSYRSKSEQYF | TGTGCCTGCAGTTACCGGAGTAAGTCCGAGCAGTACTTC
TRBJ1-4 | TRBV11-2 | NA | CASSPARLFMANEKLFF | TGTGCCAGCAGCCCCGCGCGGCTTTTTATGGCTAATGAAAAACTGTTTTTT
TRBJ1-2 | TRBV4-3 | NA | CASSQDESGPYGYTF | TGCGCCAGCAGCCAAGACGAGTCAGGGCCTTATGGCTACACCTTC
TRBJ1-1 | TRBV2 | NA | CASAPLNTEAFF | TGTGCCAGCGCGCCCCTGAACACTGAAGCTTTCTTT
TRBJ2-3 | TRBV7-8 | TRBD2 | CASSLGLAGASTDTQYF | TGTGCCAGCAGCTTAGGACTAGCGGGGGCTAGCACAGATACGCAGTATTTT
TRBJ2-3 | TRBV7-3 | TRBD2 | CASSPSGGTGDTQYF | TGTGCCAGCAGCCCCAGCGGGGGCACCGGAGATACGCAGTATTTT
TRBJ2-6 | TRBV5-4 | NA | CASSSAPGGAGANVLTF | TGTGCCAGCAGTTCCGCTCCAGGTGGGGCCGGGGCCAACGTCCTGACTTTC
TRBJ2-2 | TRBV7-9 | TRBD1 | CASGGQGPGELFF | TGTGCCAGCGGGGGACAGGGGCCCGGGGAGCTGTTTTTT
TRBJ1-2 | TRBV4-3 | NA | CASSQGGGVRNIHGYTF | TGCGCCAGCAGCCAAGGAGGCGGGGTTCGCAACATCCATGGCTACACCTTC
TRBJ1-4 | TRBV4-3 | NA | CASSQVGPTNEKLFF | TGCGCCAGCAGCCAAGTTGGCCCAACTAATGAAAAACTGTTTTTT
TRBJ1-1 | TRBV28 | NA | CASSPPTGNTEAFF | TGTGCCAGCAGTCCCCCAACAGGGAACACTGAAGCTTTCTTT
TRBJ2-1 | TRBV4-2 | TRBD2 | CASSQETSGVYNERFF | TGTGCCAGCAGCCAAGAAACTAGCGGGGTCTACAATGAGCGGTTCTTC
TRBJ2-5 | TRBV7-2 | NA | CASSLGGSPGETQYF | TGTGCCAGCAGCTTAGGGGGCTCACCGGGCGAGACCCAGTACTTC
TRBJ2-5 | TRBV5-4 | TRBD1 | CASSSQGLVETQYF | TGTGCCAGCAGTTCACAGGGGCTGGTGGAGACCCAGTACTTC
TRBJ2-1 | TRBV6-5 | TRBD2 | CASSYRRGVYEQFF | TGTGCCAGCAGTTACCGTCGGGGGGTCTATGAGCAGTTCTTC
TRBJ2-3 | TRBV30 | NA | CALDEVAGSTDTQYF | TGTGCCTTGGACGAGGTGGCGGGGAGCACAGATACGCAGTATTTT
TRBJ1-1 | TRBV7-9 | NA | CASVRAGSSSEAFF | TGTGCCAGCGTCAGGGCAGGAAGCTCTTCTGAAGCTTTCTTT
TRBJ2-1 | TRBV5-4 | NA | CASSLGGGFSYNEQFF | TGTGCCAGCAGCTTGGGGGGCGGTTTTTCCTACAATGAGCAGTTCTTC
TRBJ1-5 | TRBV10-3 | NA | CAISPGSNQPQHF | TGTGCCATCAGTCCGGGTTCCAATCAGCCCCAGCATTTT
TRBJ1-1 | TRBV13 | NA | CASSPGDGGAAFF | TGTGCCAGCAGCCCCGGGGACGGCGGGGCAGCTTTCTTT
TRBJ2-2 | TRBV6-5 | NA | CASLGPRDTGELFF | TGTGCCAGCCTAGGCCCTAGAGACACCGGGGAGCTGTTTTTT
TRBJ1-2 | TRBV6-5 | NA | CATGTGFYGYTF | TGTGCCACCGGTACAGGGTTCTATGGCTACACCTTC
TRBJ1-2 | TRBV7-8 | NA | CASRQSWGDGYTF | TGTGCCAGCAGGCAAAGCTGGGGGGATGGCTACACCTTC
TRBJ1-2 | TRBV7-6 | NA | CASSLGWQGYGYTF | TGTGCCAGCAGCTTAGGTTGGCAGGGATATGGCTACACCTTC
TRBJ1-1 | TRBV11-2 | TRBD1 | CASSLSQGADTEAFF | TGTGCCAGCAGCTTATCTCAGGGGGCCGACACTGAAGCTTTCTTT
TRBJ2-1 | TRBV5-4 | TRBD2 | CASSTRTSGGAYNEQFF | TGTGCCAGCAGCACCCGGACTAGCGGGGGGGCCTACAATGAGCAGTTCTTC
TRBJ1-1 | TRBV6-5 | NA | CASSYSTGILEAFF | TGTGCCAGCAGTTACTCCACAGGGATCCTTGAAGCTTTCTTT
TRBJ2-1 | TRBV4-1 | NA | CASRDYLYNEQFF | TGCGCCAGCAGAGACTACTTATACAATGAGCAGTTCTTC
TRBJ2-1 | TRBV4-2 | TRBD2 | CASSQETSGVYNEQFF | TGTGCCAGCAGCCAAGAAACTAGCGGGGTCTACAATGAGCAGTTCTTC